This T cell receptor (beta chain) was documented in a study of beta chain features in type 1 diabetes. Broader study findings: Type 1 diabetes patients showed a moderate but significant shortening of TCRB CDR3s in all four CD4+ subsets. Sequencing of cDNA might inflate the share of cells that strongly express TCR.

The germline V gene has CDR1 SGDLS and CDR2 YYNGEE. Trimming shortened V by 0 bases and J by 6 bases, and 8 bases separated the two germline ends. This CDR3 has 13 amino acids. A single heparinised blood sample, averaging around 110 mL, was obtained per donor. Worth noting for this clone: Its antigen is unknown.

Reverse transcription of all isolated RNA meant that expressed TCRB transcripts were sequenced. Sequencing used immunoSEQ multiplex PCR; TCRdb keeps in-frame clones, though not all of them. The table includes a few hundred thousand clones, around 10% detected once. This clonotype was obtained from a woman in her twenties or thirties in good health. The V and J genes are TRBV9 and TRBJ2-3; D unclear. Sequencing was carried out using naive CD4+ T cells from blood. The CDR3 DNA reads TGTGCCAGCAGCGTAGCTACGGGTGATACGCAGTATTTT. Its protein is CASSVATGDTQYF. Filled out from reference TRBV9 and TRBJ2-3, the complete variable domain reads DSGVTQTPKHLITATGQRVTLRCSPRSGDLSVYWYQQSLDQGLQFLIQYYNGEERAKGNILERFSAQQFPDLHSELNLSSLELGDSALYFCASSVATGDTQYFGPGTRLTVL.